The 26 T cell receptor beta chains in this list originate from one sample, sequenced in a study of T cells after yellow fever vaccination. Using its own MiXCR run on the 5' RACE reads, TCRdb lists one record per CDR3 protein. Of 200,000 to 300,000 distinct CDR3 sequences detected, about 7% appear once; the ten largest clones hold more than 0.8%. The sample in question was CD4+ T cells sorted from PBMCs, obtained 15 days after the yellow fever booster vaccination. These receptors came from a man aged 25-45 years who received the YFV17D yellow fever vaccine.

This clonotype was seen many times. Mismatch with germline at one junction end may stem from a read error. This chain connects TRBV7-7 to TRBJ1-1; possibly TRBD1 for D (5 bases). Germline CDR1 is SSHAT and CDR2 is FNYEAQ (reference sequence). This CDR3 contains 13 residues. CDR3 loop: CASSLQEGTEAFF. The CDR3 DNA follows: TGTGCTAGCAGCCTACAAGAGGGGACTGAAGCTTTCTTT.

At least ten counts were recorded for this clonotype. This chain connects TRBV7-2 to TRBJ2-4; 10 nucleotides agree with TRBD2. Per the germline V gene, CDR1 is SGHTA and CDR2 is FQGNSA. The CDR3 is 16 residues long. V was pared by 5 bases and J by 0 bases, with 4 bases of the junction left unmatched. The CDR3 is CASSPGLAAAKNIQYF. CDR3 nucleotides: TGTGCCAGCAGCCCAGGACTAGCGGCAGCCAAAAACATTCAGTACTTC. Supplemented by reference TRBV7-2 and TRBJ2-4, the full variable domain reads GAGVSQSPSNKVTEKGKDVELRCDPISGHTALYWYRQSLGQGLEFLIYFQGNSAPDKSGLPSDRFSAERTGGSVSTLTIQRTQQEDSAVYLCASSPGLAAAKNIQYFGAGTRLSVL.

The chain recombines TRBV5-1 with TRBJ2-7, with 8 bases identical to TRBD2. Germline-derived CDR1 and CDR2 are SGHRS and YFSETQ. J gave up 3 bases and V 2 bases, and 4 bases lay outside the gene matches. There are 14 residues in the CDR3. This CDR3 reads CASSLSGGNYEQYF. CDR3 DNA sequence: TGCGCCAGCAGCTTATCGGGAGGGAACTACGAGCAGTACTTC.

This clonotype was seen at least ten times. J is TRBJ2-5 and V is TRBV29-1; 16 nucleotides line up with TRBD2. Trimming cost V 7 bases and J 5 bases; bases outside gene matches: 7. The CDR3 is 15 amino acids. Germline V gives CDR1 SQVTM, CDR2 ANQGSEA. CDR3 sequence: CSAGTSGRAWETQYF. For the CDR3, the DNA is TGCAGCGCCGGGACTAGCGGGAGGGCCTGGGAGACCCAGTACTTC.

V and J are TRBV7-2 and TRBJ2-1; the match to TRBD2 covers 9 bases. Germline V gene sequence: CDR1 SGHTA, CDR2 FQGNSA. The V and J ends lost 1 base and 6 bases, in that order; junction bases with no gene match: 1. The CDR3 is made up of 14 amino acids. The CDR3 DNA reads as TGTGCCAGCAGCTTAGATAGCGGGAGCAATGAGCAGTTCTTC. Its protein is CASSLDSGSNEQFF.

This clonotype was recorded at least ten times. CDR3 amino acids: CASRLGSKSNQPQHF. As DNA, the CDR3 is TGTGCCAGCAGGTTAGGCAGCAAAAGCAATCAGCCCCAGCATTTT. J is TRBJ1-5 and V is TRBV6-2 or TRBV6-3, with D uncertain. V lost 6 bases to trimming and J lost 1 base, with 13 bases between them. Germline CDR1 is MNHEY and CDR2 is SVGEGT. The CDR3 has 15 residues.

Only a few counts were recorded for this clonotype. The CDR3 nucleotides are TGTGCCAGCAGTGAACTATGGGAGGGAGGTGTTTCTGGGGCCAACGTCCTGACTTTC. Residues: CASSELWEGGVSGANVLTF. V and J are TRBV2 and TRBJ2-6; 7 bases line up with TRBD2. The germline CDR1 and CDR2 sequences are SNHLY and FYNNEI. There are 19 residues in the CDR3. J was trimmed by 1 base and V by 2 bases; bases with no gene match: 11.

This chain uses TRBV7-2 with TRBJ2-7, with D perhaps assigned TRBD1 or TRBD2 (5 bases each). The CDR3 covers 14 residues. The V end was cut by 5 bases, the J end by 5 bases, with 16 bases between. The germline CDR1 and CDR2 sequences are SGHTA and FQGNSA. Here the CDR3 reads CASSPETGAHEQYF. The CDR3 DNA follows: TGTGCCAGCAGCCCGGAAACCGGGGCCCACGAGCAGTACTTC.

This clonotype was seen more than once but under ten times. The gene calls are TRBV29-1 and TRBJ2-3; TRBD1 agrees at 9 bases. V was pared by 5 bases and J by 2 bases, with 8 bases of the junction left unmatched. Germline V gene sequence: CDR1 SQVTM, CDR2 ANQGSEA. This CDR3 region has 15 residues. The CDR3 loop is CSVRNRDRDTDTQYF. CDR3 DNA sequence: TGCAGCGTTCGAAACCGGGACAGGGACACAGATACGCAGTATTTT.

This clonotype was counted a few times. This chain links TRBV20-1 with TRBJ1-2; D is unresolved. Trimming removed 1 base from V and 8 bases from J, with 11 bases in between. CDR3 length: 12 amino acids. Per the germline V gene, CDR1 is DFQATT and CDR2 is SNEGSKA (reference sequence). Here the CDR3 reads CSARADSGGYTF. The CDR3 DNA sequence: TGCAGTGCTAGAGCAGACTCCGGGGGCTACACCTTC.

There are a few counts of this clonotype. The V gene is TRBV12-3 or TRBV12-4, the J gene TRBJ1-1; D may be TRBD1 (6 bases). This CDR3 is 14 amino acids long. Trimming cost V 7 bases and J 5 bases, with 17 bases left between them. In DNA form, the CDR3 reads TGTGCCAGCAATAAGTGGGGGGCGCGGACTGAAGCTTTCTTT. Translated: CASNKWGARTEAFF.

The chain couples TRBV5-5 to TRBJ2-7; 11 bases map to TRBD2. Trimming took 4 bases from V and 2 from J; bases not matched to a gene: 5. CDR3 length: 15 residues. Germline CDR1 reads SGHKS; CDR2 reads YYEKEE (reference sequence). In DNA form, the CDR3 reads TGTGCCAGCAGCCCCGGGACTAGCGGACCCTACGAGCAGTACTTC. It encodes CASSPGTSGPYEQYF.

This clonotype was recorded at least ten times. V usage is TRBV20-1 and J usage is TRBJ2-1; the match to TRBD2 covers 10 bases. CDR1 DFQATT and CDR2 SNEGSKA come from the germline V gene (reference sequence). The CDR3 has 14 residues. The J segment lost 7 bases and the V segment lost 0 bases, leaving 3 bases of the junction unmatched. The CDR3 loop reads CSARDLAGVNEQFF. CDR3 nucleotide sequence: TGCAGTGCTAGAGACCTAGCGGGAGTTAATGAGCAGTTCTTC.

This clonotype was counted at least ten times. The V call is TRBV5-1, the J call TRBJ2-3, with D possibly matching TRBD1 (5 bases). The CDR3 has 13 residues. V was pared by 0 bases and J by 5 bases, with 7 bases between. CDR1 SGHRS and CDR2 YFSETQ come from the germline V gene. The CDR3 here is CASSLEGLDTQYF. The CDR3 nucleotides are TGCGCCAGCAGCTTGGAGGGGCTAGATACGCAGTATTTT.

This clonotype was seen a few times. This rearrangement joins TRBV6-5 to TRBJ2-7, with D maybe TRBD1 (6 bases). The CDR3 length is 13 residues. Per germline, CDR1 MNHEY and CDR2 SVGAGI. V was clipped by 2 bases and J by 5 bases, with 10 bases between them. CDR3 sequence reads: CASSYGRGNEQYF. The CDR3 DNA follows: TGTGCCAGCAGTTACGGCAGGGGAAACGAGCAGTACTTC.

This clonotype was recorded a few times. This chain joins TRBV30 and TRBJ2-7, with D unclear. Germline-derived CDR1 and CDR2 are GTSNPN and SVGIG (reference sequence). The CDR3 loop spans 14 amino acids. Trimming cost V 1 base and J 2 bases, with 12 bases left between them. The CDR3 nucleotides read TGTGCCTGGAGTGGGTCAAGGTGGCCCTACGAGCAGTACTTC. Its protein is CAWSGSRWPYEQYF.

In this sample, this clonotype turned up many times. V and J are TRBV20-1 and TRBJ2-1; D is undetermined. Germline V lookup: CDR1 DFQATT, CDR2 SNEGSKA (reference sequence). Trimming shortened V by 2 bases and J by 5 bases, and 1 base separated the two germline ends. The CDR3 has 10 amino acids. The CDR3 DNA reads as TGCAGTGCTAGAAACAATGAGCAGTTCTTC. Protein: CSARNNEQFF.

There are many counts of this clonotype. The chain couples TRBV12-3 or TRBV12-4 to TRBJ1-6, with 7 bases aligning to TRBD1. There are 15 residues in the CDR3. V was pared by 4 bases and J by 9 bases, with 9 bases of the junction left unmatched. CDR3 region: CASSSRETGRSPLHF. Here the CDR3 DNA reads TGTGCCAGCAGTTCCCGAGAGACAGGGCGTTCACCCCTCCACTTT.

This chain joins TRBV5-6 and TRBJ2-7; D possibly corresponds to TRBD2 (5 bases). This CDR3 is built from 14 residues. The V end lost 7 bases, the J end lost 2 bases, and 16 bases lay between the germline ends. Germline CDR1 reads SGHDT; CDR2 reads YYEEEE. The chain's CDR3 is CASGLGAEPYEQYF. The CDR3 DNA follows: TGTGCCAGCGGACTGGGCGCAGAACCCTACGAGCAGTACTTC.

The chain combines TRBV20-1 with TRBJ2-5; D tentatively fits TRBD1 or TRBD2 (7 bases each). CDR3 length: 15 residues. The germline V and J ends were trimmed by 4 bases and 5 bases, with 20 bases remaining between them. CDR1 and CDR2 from the germline V gene are DFQATT and SNEGSKA (reference sequence). Here the CDR3 reads CSATPLGEGQETQYF. The CDR3 nucleotides read TGCAGTGCTACCCCCCTGGGGGAGGGACAGGAGACCCAGTACTTC.

In its sample, this clonotype was seen a few times. DNA of the CDR3: TGTGCCAGCAGTTACGGGTTGTCGGTGTTATCTTCCTACGAGCAGTACTTC. Its translation: CASSYGLSVLSSYEQYF. This sequence joins TRBV6-2 or TRBV6-3 and TRBJ2-7; unclear D gene. Germline CDR1 and CDR2: MNHEY and SVGEGT. The CDR3 contains 17 residues. The V end lost 2 bases, the J end lost 1 base, and 18 bases lay between the germline ends.

In this sample, this clonotype turned up a few times. V and J are TRBV5-1 and TRBJ2-3, with 8 bases that match TRBD2. This CDR3 comprises 16 residues. Trimming at V came to 0 bases and at J to 2 bases, leaving 5 bases not matched to a gene. Germline CDR1 and CDR2: SGHRS and YFSETQ. CDR3 in DNA: TGCGCCAGCAGCTTGGCTCTAGCGGGCCACACAGATACGCAGTATTTT. As protein: CASSLALAGHTDTQYF.

This clonotype came up many times. J is TRBJ2-3 and V is TRBV7-2; D is unresolved. Per germline, CDR1 SGHTA and CDR2 FQGNSA. CDR3 length: 11 amino acids. The ends were cut back, 5 bases at V and 5 bases at J, with 5 bases in the middle. The CDR3 DNA reads as TGTGCCAGCAGCCCCCAAGATACGCAGTATTTT. Encoded protein: CASSPQDTQYF.

In nucleotides, the CDR3 is TGTGCCAGCAGCCAAGGACAGGGCGGTGACTATGGCTACACCTTC. This encodes CASSQGQGGDYGYTF. The chain recombines TRBV4-2 with TRBJ1-2; 7 nucleotides align to TRBD1. V lost 1 base, J lost 3 bases, and 5 bases stayed unmatched. The CDR3 loop spans 15 amino acids. Germline CDR1 reads LGHNA; CDR2 reads YNFKEQ.

This clonotype turned up a few times. The chain carries TRBV5-5 and TRBJ2-7; tentative D call: TRBD1 (7 bases). This CDR3 is built from 16 residues. The ends were cut back, 0 bases at V and 4 bases at J, with 17 bases in the middle. Germline V gene sequence: CDR1 SGHKS, CDR2 YYEKEE (reference sequence). CDR3 in DNA: TGTGCCAGCAGCTTGGATCTGTGGAGGGGGCTTTACGAGCAGTACTTC. This codes for CASSLDLWRGLYEQYF.

This clonotype was observed a few times. For the CDR3, the DNA is TGTGCCACCAGTCTTGCCTCCTACAATGAGCAGTTCTTC. Translated: CATSLASYNEQFF. The rearrangement uses TRBV24-1 and TRBJ2-1; no clear D. CDR3 length equals 13 residues. CDR1 is KGHDR, CDR2 SFDVKD, per germline. V was clipped by 6 bases and J by 0 bases, with 5 bases between them.